Listed below are T cell receptor beta chains from one sample, sequenced in a study of cytomegalovirus exposure and HLA in healthy donors. Profiling relied on immunoSEQ multiplex PCR, and the TCRdb table lists in-frame clones only, not all of them. The data contain around 170,000 clones, around 80% of them singletons. Sequencing was performed on PBMCs. The receptor source for this set is a man younger than 35 in good health and CMV-seronegative. Each CDR3 is given with its conserved first and last residue. The D gene is left open where the match is weak. Not every row has a clone size; where given, it reads once, few, many or a size class.

v_gene	j_gene	abundance	d_gene	CDR3aa	CDR3nt
TRBV6-5	TRBJ1-4	few	TRBD1	CASSDGQGSRKLFF	TGTGCCAGCAGTGATGGACAGGGATCCCGAAAACTGTTTTTT
TRBV7-8	TRBJ2-5	.	.	CASSYRGGGETQYF	TGTGCCAGCAGCTACCGCGGGGGCGGCGAGACCCAGTACTTC
TRBV19	TRBJ1-1	few	.	CASSILQGNTEAFF	TGTGCCAGTAGTATTCTCCAGGGGAACACTGAAGCTTTCTTT
TRBV5-4	TRBJ1-6	.	.	CASSSRTSNSPLHF	TGTGCCAGCAGCTCACGGACAAGCAACTCACCCCTCCACTTT
TRBV9	TRBJ2-1	.	.	CASSSKPDSYNEQFF	TGTGCCAGCAGCTCTAAGCCTGATTCCTACAATGAGCAGTTCTTC
TRBV6-1	TRBJ2-2	.	.	CASQGVGELFF	TGTGCCAGTCAGGGCGTCGGGGAGCTGTTTTTT
TRBV10-2	TRBJ1-2	.	.	CASAETALLYGYPF	TGCGCCAGCGCGGAGACAGCTCTCCTCTATGGCTACCCCTTC
TRBV5-4	TRBJ1-3	.	TRBD1	CASSSGTVTNTIYF	TGTGCCAGCAGTTCCGGGACAGTTACGAACACCATATATTTT
TRBV20-1	TRBJ1-2	.	.	CSAYRVGYTF	TGCAGTGCTTACAGGGTCGGCTACACCTTC
TRBV2	TRBJ2-7	.	.	CASSMRVKWYF	TGTGCCAGCAGTATGCGGGTAAAATGGTACTTC
TRBV6-5	TRBJ2-1	once	TRBD1	CASSPRGQGRDEQFF	TGTGCCAGCAGCCCAAGGGGACAGGGTAGGGATGAGCAGTTCTTC
TRBV2	TRBJ2-5	.	.	CASSRLPGETQYF	TGTGCCAGCAGTAGGCTCCCGGGAGAGACCCAGTACTTC
TRBV27	TRBJ2-7	.	TRBD2	CASSLGLAGDSEQYF	TGTGCCAGCAGCCTAGGGTTAGCGGGAGACTCCGAGCAGTACTTC
TRBV25-1	TRBJ1-1	.	.	CASSEYRTANTEAFF	TGTGCCAGCAGTGAATACAGGACAGCGAACACTGAAGCTTTCTTT
TRBV6-5	TRBJ2-7	.	.	CASSYGKLRGEQYF	TGTGCCAGCAGTTACGGAAAACTCAGAGGCGAGCAGTACTTC
TRBV5-4	TRBJ2-5	.	.	CASSLLLEKETQYF	TGTGCCAGCAGCTTGCTCTTGGAGAAAGAGACCCAGTACTTC
TRBV18	TRBJ2-2	few	.	CASSVAESGTGELFF	TGTGCCAGCTCAGTAGCGGAGAGCGGTACCGGGGAGCTGTTTTTT
TRBV2	TRBJ2-7	.	TRBD2	CASSLLAGSSYEQYF	TGTGCCAGCAGTCTACTAGCGGGGAGCTCCTACGAGCAGTACTTC
TRBV2	TRBJ1-5	few	.	CASSGTGLINQPQHF	TGTGCCAGCAGCGGGACTGGGTTAATAAATCAGCCCCAGCATTTT
TRBV30	TRBJ2-5	.	.	CAWSGGTGLGTQYF	TGTGCCTGGAGTGGCGGGACGGGGTTGGGGACCCAGTACTTC
TRBV28	TRBJ2-7	.	.	CASSLVGAEQYF	TGTGCCAGCAGTCTAGTTGGGGCCGAGCAGTACTTC
TRBV27	TRBJ1-4	.	.	CASSLSRQGNEKLFF	TGTGCCAGCAGTTTGAGTAGGCAGGGTAATGAAAAACTGTTTTTT
TRBV7-5	TRBJ2-2	.	.	CARSLKTGGNTGELFF	TGTGCCAGAAGCTTAAAAACGGGTGGAAACACCGGGGAGCTGTTTTTT
TRBV30	TRBJ2-7	.	.	CAWSGNTEQYF	TGTGCCTGGAGTGGCAATACCGAGCAGTACTTC
TRBV11-2	TRBJ1-5	once	.	CASSWDSRDEPQHF	TGTGCCAGCAGCTGGGACTCCCGTGACGAGCCCCAGCATTTT
TRBV6-1	TRBJ1-1	few	TRBD1	CASRRTGRDTEAFF	TGTGCCAGCAGGAGGACAGGGCGGGACACTGAAGCTTTCTTT
TRBV5-5	TRBJ2-2	.	TRBD2	CASSLSLFTGGTGELFF	TGTGCCAGCAGCTTGTCTCTTTTCACGGGGGGCACCGGGGAGCTGTTTTTT
TRBV9	TRBJ2-5	.	TRBD2	CASSVGLAGGREAQYF	TGTGCCAGCAGCGTAGGGCTAGCGGGGGGCCGGGAGGCCCAGTACTTC
TRBV2	TRBJ2-2	once	TRBD2	CASRAGRAGANTGELFF	TGTGCCAGCAGGGCCGGACGAGCGGGGGCCAACACCGGGGAGCTGTTTTTT
TRBV28	TRBJ2-3	.	TRBD2	CASRIAGGHSDTQYF	TGTGCCAGCAGGATAGCGGGGGGGCACTCAGATACGCAGTATTTT
TRBV5-4	TRBJ1-1	.	.	CASSLGEAEAFF	TGTGCCAGCAGCTTGGGGGAGGCTGAAGCTTTCTTT
TRBV7-8	TRBJ2-7	.	.	CASSLGPSAGQYF	TGTGCCAGCAGCTTGGGGCCGAGCGCCGGGCAGTACTTC
TRBV10-3	TRBJ2-7	.	TRBD2	CAISEWISGSPEQYF	TGTGCCATCAGTGAGTGGATTAGCGGGAGCCCCGAGCAGTACTTC
TRBV27	TRBJ1-5	.	.	CASSLSMGGGGNQPQHF	TGTGCCAGCAGTTTATCGATGGGCGGGGGAGGCAATCAGCCCCAGCATTTT
TRBV7-2	TRBJ2-2	.	TRBD1	CASSRDRVDTGELFF	TGTGCCAGCAGCCGGGACAGGGTGGACACCGGGGAGCTGTTTTTT
TRBV6-6	TRBJ1-4	.	TRBD1	CASSYPKQGFDEKLFF	TGTGCCAGCAGTTACCCCAAACAGGGGTTCGATGAAAAACTGTTTTTT
TRBV9	TRBJ1-6	.	.	CASSVGGVKNSPLHF	TGTGCCAGCAGCGTAGGGGGAGTCAAGAATTCACCCCTCCACTTT
TRBV6-5	TRBJ2-7	.	TRBD1	CASSRTQGALYEQYF	TGTGCCAGCAGCCGTACGCAGGGGGCTCTCTACGAGCAGTACTTC
TRBV5-4	TRBJ1-1	.	.	CASSLEQVDTEAFF	TGTGCCAGCAGCTTGGAGCAAGTGGACACTGAAGCTTTCTTT
TRBV15	TRBJ2-7	.	.	CATSPSPGLGAYEQYF	TGTGCCACCAGCCCCTCTCCGGGACTCGGAGCCTACGAGCAGTACTTC
TRBV14	TRBJ1-5	few	.	CASSQEGRTVRPQHF	TGTGCCAGCAGCCAAGAAGGGAGAACCGTCCGGCCCCAGCATTTT